One and the same sample provided the 2 T cell receptor beta chains below, sequenced in a study of CD8 T cells in Susac syndrome. The RNA input was 0.5 to 1 ug, and it was reverse transcribed with random hexamers. Each CDR3 protein gets one entry after TCRdb re-called the immunoSEQ multiplex PCR reads with MiXCR. The data hold some 300,000 distinct CDR3 sequences, with approximately 81% observed a single time. Sequencing was carried out using CD8+ T cells from PBMCs. The receptors were sampled from a human donor with multiple sclerosis.

The rearrangement links TRBV20-1 to TRBJ2-2; D remains ambiguous. Trimming took 3 bases from V and 5 from J, leaving 13 bases between them. The CDR3 spans 14 residues. Germline CDR1 is DFQATT and CDR2 is SNEGSKA (reference sequence). The CDR3 spells CSASSLTETGELFF. As DNA, the CDR3 is TGCAGTGCTAGCTCCCTAACTGAGACCGGGGAGCTGTTTTTT.

The chain links TRBV7-2 to TRBJ2-7, with 7 nucleotides matching TRBD1. The CDR3 totals 14 residues. With 5 bases clipped from V and 3 bases from J, the junction kept 7 bases outside the gene matches. The germline gives CDR1 SGHTA, CDR2 FQGNSA. The chain's CDR3 is CASSPDRVDYEQYF. CDR3 nucleotide sequence: TGTGCCAGCAGCCCTGACAGGGTTGACTACGAGCAGTACTTC.